This T cell receptor beta chain was observed in a study of CD8+CD57+ T cells in acquired aplastic anemia. CDR1 SGHTA and CDR2 FQGNSA come from the germline V gene. CDR3 size: 14 residues. Trimming at V came to 5 bases and at J to 6 bases, leaving 6 bases not matched to a gene. Genomic DNA provided the template from which TCR beta VDJ and CDR3 profiles were obtained. From the reads, TCRdb called clonotypes with MiXCR, one entry per CDR3 protein. The sample records some 140,000 distinct CDR3 sequences, 41% being singletons. This clonotype came up many times. The J gene is TRBJ1-2, the V gene TRBV7-2; TRBD1 matches 10 bases. Material: sorted CD4+, CD8+, or CD8+CD57+ T cells (not recorded which) from PBMCs. This clonotype was obtained from a human donor in good health, serving as a control. CDR3 DNA sequence: TGTGCCAGCAGCAGCGGGACAGGGGAGAATGGCTACACCTTC. Its protein product is CASSSGTGENGYTF.